This note documents a single T cell receptor (beta chain) sequence. The sample comes from a study of blood T cell repertoires in COVID-19. Across the whole study: The samples span acute and convalescent COVID-19 from the United States, Italy and Spain. T cells, B-cell-depleted T cells, or PBMCs provided the cDNA or gDNA that served as material.

Authors' methods: Estimated nucleated cell counts came from reference gene primer amplification. Repertoires were generated with immunoSEQ multiplex PCR, while TCRdb's copy carries only in-frame clones and drops some. The DNA was the basis for D and trimming; V, J and clone size are from that table. The sample consists of roughly 140,000 clones, around 77% of them appearing once. Germline V gives CDR1 MNHNY, CDR2 SVGAGI (reference sequence). The CDR3 consists of 14 residues. Germline trimming cut 2 bases from V and 4 bases from J; bases unmatched to any gene: 2. The receptor was derived from a man in his forties or fifties with active or convalescent COVID-19. Sequenced sample: peripheral blood. The chain links TRBV6-6 to TRBJ2-1; 7 bases line up with TRBD1. Here the CDR3 DNA reads TGTGCCAGCAGTTACCGGACAGGTTACAATGAGCAGTTCTTC. Protein sequence: CASSYRTGYNEQFF.